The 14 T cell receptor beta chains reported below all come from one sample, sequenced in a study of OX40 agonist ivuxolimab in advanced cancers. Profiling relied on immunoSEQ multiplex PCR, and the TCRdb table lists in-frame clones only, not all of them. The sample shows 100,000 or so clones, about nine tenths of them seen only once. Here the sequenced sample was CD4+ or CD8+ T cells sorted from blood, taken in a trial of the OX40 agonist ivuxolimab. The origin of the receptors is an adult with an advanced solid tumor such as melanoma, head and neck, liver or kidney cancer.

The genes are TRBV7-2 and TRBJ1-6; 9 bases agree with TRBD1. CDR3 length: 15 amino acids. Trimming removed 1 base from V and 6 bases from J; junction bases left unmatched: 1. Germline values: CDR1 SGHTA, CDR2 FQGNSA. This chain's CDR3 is CASSLVQGANSPLHF. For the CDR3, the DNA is TGTGCCAGCAGCTTAGTACAGGGGGCTAATTCACCCCTCCACTTT.

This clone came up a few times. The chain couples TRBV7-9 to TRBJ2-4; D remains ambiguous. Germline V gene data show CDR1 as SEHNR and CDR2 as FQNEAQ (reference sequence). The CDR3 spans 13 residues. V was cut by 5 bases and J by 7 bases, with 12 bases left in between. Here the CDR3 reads CASSAHLGNIQYF. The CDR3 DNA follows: TGTGCCAGCAGCGCCCACCTGGGCAACATTCAGTACTTC.

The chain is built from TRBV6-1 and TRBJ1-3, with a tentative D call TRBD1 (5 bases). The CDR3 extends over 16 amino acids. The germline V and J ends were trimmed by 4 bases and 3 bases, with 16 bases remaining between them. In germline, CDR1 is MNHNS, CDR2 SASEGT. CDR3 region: CASSAREGRSGNTIYF. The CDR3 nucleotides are TGTGCCAGCAGTGCTCGAGAGGGGAGGAGTGGAAACACCATATATTTT.

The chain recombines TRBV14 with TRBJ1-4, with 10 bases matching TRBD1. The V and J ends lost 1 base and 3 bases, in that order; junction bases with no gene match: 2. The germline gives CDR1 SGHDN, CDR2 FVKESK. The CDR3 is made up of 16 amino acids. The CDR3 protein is CASSQVGTGANEKLFF. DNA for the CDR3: TGTGCCAGCAGCCAAGTGGGGACAGGGGCTAATGAAAAACTGTTTTTT.

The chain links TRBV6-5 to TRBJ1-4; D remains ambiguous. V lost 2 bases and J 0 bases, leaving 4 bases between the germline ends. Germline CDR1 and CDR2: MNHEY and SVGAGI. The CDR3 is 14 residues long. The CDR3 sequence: CASSYGSTNEKLFF. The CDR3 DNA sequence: TGTGCCAGCAGTTACGGGTCAACTAATGAAAAACTGTTTTTT.

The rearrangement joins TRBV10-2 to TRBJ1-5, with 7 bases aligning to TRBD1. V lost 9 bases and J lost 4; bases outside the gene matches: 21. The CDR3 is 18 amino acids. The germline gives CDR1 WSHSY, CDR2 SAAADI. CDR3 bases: TGCGCCAGTTCCCGCTACGGAAAGGCAGGGGGTCCAAATCAGCCCCAGCATTTT. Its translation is CASSRYGKAGGPNQPQHF.

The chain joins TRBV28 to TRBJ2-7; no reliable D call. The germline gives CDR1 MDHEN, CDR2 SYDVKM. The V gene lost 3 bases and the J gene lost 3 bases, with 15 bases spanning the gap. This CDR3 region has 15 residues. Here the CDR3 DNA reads TGTGCCAGCAGTTTCCACTCCCTTGGGAACTACGAGCAGTACTTC. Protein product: CASSFHSLGNYEQYF.

CDR3 DNA: TGCGCCAGCAGTGATAACGGGGGGGAAGCTTTCTTT. This codes for CASSDNGGEAFF. V usage is TRBV10-2 and J usage is TRBJ1-1, with D tentatively TRBD1 (5 bases). CDR1 is WSHSY, CDR2 SAAADI, per germline. The V end was cut by 3 bases, the J end by 8 bases, with 10 bases between. The CDR3 is made up of 12 amino acids.

The DNA of the CDR3 is TGTGCCAGCAGCTTGACTAGCGGGTCCCAAGAGACCCAGTACTTC. Amino acids: CASSLTSGSQETQYF. This rearrangement joins TRBV7-2 to TRBJ2-5; 10 bases line up with TRBD2. The CDR3 consists of 15 residues. Germline CDR1 SGHTA, CDR2 FQGNSA. J was trimmed by 1 base and V by 3 bases; bases with no gene match: 2. The full variable domain, with the rest looked up from reference TRBV7-2 and TRBJ2-5, is GAGVSQSPSNKVTEKGKDVELRCDPISGHTALYWYRQSLGQGLEFLIYFQGNSAPDKSGLPSDRFSAERTGGSVSTLTIQRTQQEDSAVYLCASSLTSGSQETQYFGPGTRLLVL.

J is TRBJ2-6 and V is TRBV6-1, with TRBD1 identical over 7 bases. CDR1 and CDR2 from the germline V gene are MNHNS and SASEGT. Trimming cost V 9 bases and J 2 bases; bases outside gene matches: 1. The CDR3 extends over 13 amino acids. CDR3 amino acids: CASQGAGANVLTF. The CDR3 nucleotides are TGTGCCAGTCAGGGGGCTGGGGCCAACGTCCTGACTTTC.

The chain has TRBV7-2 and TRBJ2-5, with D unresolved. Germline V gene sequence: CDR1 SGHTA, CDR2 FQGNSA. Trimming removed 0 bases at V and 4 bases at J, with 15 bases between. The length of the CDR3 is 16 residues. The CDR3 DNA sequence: TGTGCCAGCAGCTTAGCGCCCTGGACCTCCCTAGAGACCCAGTACTTC. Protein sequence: CASSLAPWTSLETQYF.

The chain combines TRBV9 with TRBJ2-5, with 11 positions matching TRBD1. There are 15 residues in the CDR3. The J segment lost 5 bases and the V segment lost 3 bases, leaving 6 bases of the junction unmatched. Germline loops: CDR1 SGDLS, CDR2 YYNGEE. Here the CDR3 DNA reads TGTGCCAGCAGCGCCTTGGGACAGGGGGTGGAGACCCAGTACTTC. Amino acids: CASSALGQGVETQYF.

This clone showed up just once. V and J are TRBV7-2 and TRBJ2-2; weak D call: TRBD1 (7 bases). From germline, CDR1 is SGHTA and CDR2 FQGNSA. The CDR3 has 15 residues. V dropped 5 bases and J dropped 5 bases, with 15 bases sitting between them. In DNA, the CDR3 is TGTGCCAGCAGCAAGGAGGGGGCGTGGACCGGGGAGCTGTTTTTT. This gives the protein CASSKEGAWTGELFF.

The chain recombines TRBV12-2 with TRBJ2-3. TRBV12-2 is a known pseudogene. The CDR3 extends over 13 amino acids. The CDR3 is CASRGGGPDTQYF. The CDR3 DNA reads TGTGCAAGTCGGGGCGGTGGGCCAGATACGCAGTATTTT.